This T cell receptor (beta chain) was recorded in a study of blood T cell repertoires in COVID-19. The wider study: Samples taken during acute and convalescent COVID-19 were collected in the United States, Italy and Spain. Sample material is recorded as cDNA or gDNA derived from T cells, B-cell-depleted T cells, or PBMCs.

Seattle participants joined during active infection and were tracked over time. Authors' analysis steps: Quantification of nucleated cells was approximated via reference gene primer amplification. Method: immunoSEQ multiplex PCR; TCRdb's copy keeps in-frame clones and lacks some. D and trimming come from the DNA, and the V and J calls and clone size come from that table. The data contain 200,000 to 250,000 clones, approximately 85% of them seen just once; the ten biggest clones take up around 2.5%. This CDR3 is 14 amino acids long. CDR1 MRHNA and CDR2 SNTAGT come from the germline V gene. V gave up 2 bases and J gave up 6 bases, with 12 bases separating them.

This TCR was recovered from a woman in her 70s with COVID-19, enrolled during active disease. V gene TRBV6-4 combines with J gene TRBJ2-3, with D tentatively TRBD2 (6 bases). The sequenced sample consisted of peripheral blood. CDR3 protein: CASSDTAGRDTQYF. The CDR3 DNA sequence: TGTGCCAGCAGTGACACTGCGGGGCGGGATACGCAGTATTTT.